This TCR beta chain originates from a study of vaccination and CD4 T cells after COVID-19. Study-wide findings and caveats: Convalescent patients' clones that were vaccine-specific were spike mono-reactive in 304 of 307 cases.

The treatment was: roughly 10-day PBMC culture with coronavirus spike peptide pools or control peptides (ViraFEST assay). The CDR3 extends over 15 amino acids. With 6 bases clipped from V and 9 bases from J, the junction kept 11 bases outside the gene matches. Germline CDR1 and CDR2: DFQATT and SNEGSKA (reference sequence). The Oncomine TCR Beta short-read assay generated sequence data from the DNA of cultured CD4+ T cells. TCRdb processed the PCR reads anew with MiXCR; each CDR3 protein has one entry. The sample holds 20,000 or so distinct CDR3 sequences, about 45% seen once. This clonotype was seen only a few times. Its antigen is unidentified.

This receptor was obtained from a human donor with COVID-19. The chain couples TRBV20-1 to TRBJ1-6, with 10 bases that match TRBD1. The sequencing sample was made of cultured CD4+ T cells from blood. The chain's CDR3 is CSALDSTGGVSPLHF. DNA of the CDR3: TGCAGTGCGCTTGACTCGACAGGGGGCGTTTCACCCCTCCACTTT.